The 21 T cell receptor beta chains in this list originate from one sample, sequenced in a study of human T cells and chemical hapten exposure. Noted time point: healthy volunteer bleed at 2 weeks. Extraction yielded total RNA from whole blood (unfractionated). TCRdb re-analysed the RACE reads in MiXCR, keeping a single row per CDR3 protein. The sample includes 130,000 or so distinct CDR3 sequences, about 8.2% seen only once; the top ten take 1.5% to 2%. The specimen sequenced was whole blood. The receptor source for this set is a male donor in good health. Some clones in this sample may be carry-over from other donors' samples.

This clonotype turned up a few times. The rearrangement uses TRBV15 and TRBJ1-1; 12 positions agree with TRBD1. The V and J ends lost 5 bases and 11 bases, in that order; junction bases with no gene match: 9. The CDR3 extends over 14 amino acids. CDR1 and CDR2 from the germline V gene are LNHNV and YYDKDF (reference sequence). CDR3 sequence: CATSGTGGAWVAFF. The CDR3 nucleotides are TGTGCCACCAGCGGGACAGGGGGCGCTTGGGTTGCTTTCTTT.

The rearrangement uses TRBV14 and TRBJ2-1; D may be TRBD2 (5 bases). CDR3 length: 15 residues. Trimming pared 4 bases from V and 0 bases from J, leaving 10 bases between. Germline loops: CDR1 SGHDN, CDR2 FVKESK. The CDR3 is CASSRRGSSYNEQFF. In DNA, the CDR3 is TGTGCCAGCAGCCGCCGGGGAAGCTCCTACAATGAGCAGTTCTTC.

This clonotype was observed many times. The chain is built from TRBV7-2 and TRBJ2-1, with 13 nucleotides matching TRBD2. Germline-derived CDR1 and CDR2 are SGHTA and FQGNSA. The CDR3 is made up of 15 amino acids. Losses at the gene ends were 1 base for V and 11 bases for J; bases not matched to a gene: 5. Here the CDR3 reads CASSLGTSGGRKQFF. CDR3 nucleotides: TGTGCCAGCAGCTTAGGGACTAGCGGGGGTAGAAAGCAGTTCTTC.

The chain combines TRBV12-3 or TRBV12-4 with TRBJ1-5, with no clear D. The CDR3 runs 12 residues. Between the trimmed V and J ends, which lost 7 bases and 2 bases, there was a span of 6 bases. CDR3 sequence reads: CASTFGNQPQHF. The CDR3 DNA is TGTGCCAGCACCTTCGGCAATCAGCCCCAGCATTTT.

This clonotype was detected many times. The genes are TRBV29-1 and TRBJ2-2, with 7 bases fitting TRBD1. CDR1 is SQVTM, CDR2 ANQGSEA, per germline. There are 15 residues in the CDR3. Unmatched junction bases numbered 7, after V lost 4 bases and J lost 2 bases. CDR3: CSVGRDSGNTGELFF. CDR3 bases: TGCAGCGTTGGTAGGGACAGTGGCAACACCGGGGAGCTGTTTTTT.

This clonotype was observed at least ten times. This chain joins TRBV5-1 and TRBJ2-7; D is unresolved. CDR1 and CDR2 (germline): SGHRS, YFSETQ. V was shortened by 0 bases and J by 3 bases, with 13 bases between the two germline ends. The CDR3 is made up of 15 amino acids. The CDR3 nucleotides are TGCGCCAGCAGCTTGGGGAGCACGGGCGTCTACGAGCAGTACTTC. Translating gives CASSLGSTGVYEQYF.

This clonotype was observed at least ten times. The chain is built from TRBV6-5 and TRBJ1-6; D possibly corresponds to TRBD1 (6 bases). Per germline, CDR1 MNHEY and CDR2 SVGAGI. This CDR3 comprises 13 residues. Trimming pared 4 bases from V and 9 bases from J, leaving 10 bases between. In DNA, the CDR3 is TGTGCCAGCAGTTTACAGGGTTTTTCACCCCTCCACTTT. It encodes CASSLQGFSPLHF.

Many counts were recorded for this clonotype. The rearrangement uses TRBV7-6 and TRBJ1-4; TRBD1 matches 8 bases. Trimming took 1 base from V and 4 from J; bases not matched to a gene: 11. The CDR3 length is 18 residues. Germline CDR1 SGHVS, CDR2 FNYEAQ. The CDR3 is CASSLVAPDRARNEKLFF. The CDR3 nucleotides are TGTGCCAGCAGCTTAGTAGCACCGGACAGGGCTCGTAATGAAAAACTGTTTTTT.

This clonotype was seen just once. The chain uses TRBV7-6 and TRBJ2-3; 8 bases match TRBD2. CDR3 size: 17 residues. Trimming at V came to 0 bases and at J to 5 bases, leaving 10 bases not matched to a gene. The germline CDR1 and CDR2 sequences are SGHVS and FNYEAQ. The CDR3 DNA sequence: TGTGCCAGCAGCTTAGCGCCAACGGGGGGGCCCGGAGATACGCAGTATTTT. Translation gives CASSLAPTGGPGDTQYF. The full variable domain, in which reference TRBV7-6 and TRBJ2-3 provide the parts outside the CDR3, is GAGVSQSPRYKVTKRGQDVALRCDPISGHVSLYWYRQALGQGPEFLTYFNYEAQQDKSGLPNDRFSAERPEGSISTLTIQRTEQRDSAMYRCASSLAPTGGPGDTQYFGPGTRLTVL.

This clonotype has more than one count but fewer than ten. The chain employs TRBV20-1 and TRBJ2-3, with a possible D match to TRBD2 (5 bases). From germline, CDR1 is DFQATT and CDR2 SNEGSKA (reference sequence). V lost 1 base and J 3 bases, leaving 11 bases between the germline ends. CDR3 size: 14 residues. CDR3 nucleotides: TGCAGTGCTAGAGGACCGGCGGGTACAGATACGCAGTATTTT. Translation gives CSARGPAGTDTQYF.

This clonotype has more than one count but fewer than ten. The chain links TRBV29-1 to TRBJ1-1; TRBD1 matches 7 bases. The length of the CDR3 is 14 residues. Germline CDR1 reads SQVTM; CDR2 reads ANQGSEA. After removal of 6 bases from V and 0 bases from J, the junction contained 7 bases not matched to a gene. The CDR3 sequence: CSVKGQHMNTEAFF. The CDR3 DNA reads TGCAGCGTGAAGGGACAGCACATGAACACTGAAGCTTTCTTT. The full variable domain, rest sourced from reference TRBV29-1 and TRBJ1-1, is SAVISQKPSRDICQRGTSLTIQCQVDSQVTMMFWYRQQPGQSLTLIATANQGSEATYESGFVIDKFPISRPNLTFSTLTVSNMSPEDSSIYLCSVKGQHMNTEAFFGQGTRLTVV.

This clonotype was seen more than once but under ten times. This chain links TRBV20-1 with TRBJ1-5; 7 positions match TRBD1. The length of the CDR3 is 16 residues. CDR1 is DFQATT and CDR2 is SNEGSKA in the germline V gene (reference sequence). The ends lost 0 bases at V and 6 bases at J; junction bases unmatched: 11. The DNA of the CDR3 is TGCAGTGCTAGAGATGCCGACAGGGCGTGGGGTCAGCCCCAGCATTTT. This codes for CSARDADRAWGQPQHF.

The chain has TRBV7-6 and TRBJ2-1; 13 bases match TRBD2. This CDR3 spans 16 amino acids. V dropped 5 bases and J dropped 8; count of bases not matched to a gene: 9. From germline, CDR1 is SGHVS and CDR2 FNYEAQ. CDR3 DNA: TGTGCCAGCAGCCCCAGGACTAGCGGGAGAATCTATGAGCAGTTCTTC. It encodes CASSPRTSGRIYEQFF.

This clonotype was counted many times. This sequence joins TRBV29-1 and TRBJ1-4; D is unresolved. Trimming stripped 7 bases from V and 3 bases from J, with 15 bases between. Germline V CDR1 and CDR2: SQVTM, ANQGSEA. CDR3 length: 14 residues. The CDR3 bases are TGCAGCGCCGCACCGGACGGACCTAATGAAAAACTGTTTTTT. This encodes CSAAPDGPNEKLFF.

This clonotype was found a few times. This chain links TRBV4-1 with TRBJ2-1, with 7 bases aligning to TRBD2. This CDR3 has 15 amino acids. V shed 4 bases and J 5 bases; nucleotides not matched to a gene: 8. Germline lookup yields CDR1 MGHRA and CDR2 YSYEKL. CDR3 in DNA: TGCGCCAGCAGCCCCGACCAGCGGGGTCACAATGAGCAGTTCTTC. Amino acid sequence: CASSPDQRGHNEQFF.

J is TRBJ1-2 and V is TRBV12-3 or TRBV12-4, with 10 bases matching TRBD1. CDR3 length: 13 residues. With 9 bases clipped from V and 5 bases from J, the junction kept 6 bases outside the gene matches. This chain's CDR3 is CASLRDRGYGYTF. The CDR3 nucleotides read TGTGCCAGTCTCCGGGACAGGGGATATGGCTACACCTTC.

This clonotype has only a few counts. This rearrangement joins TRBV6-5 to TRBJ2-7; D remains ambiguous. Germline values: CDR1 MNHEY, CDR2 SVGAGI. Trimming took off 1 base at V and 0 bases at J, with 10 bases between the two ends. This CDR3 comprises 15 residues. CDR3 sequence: CASSYYRGSSYEQYF. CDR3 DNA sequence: TGTGCCAGCAGTTACTACCGTGGAAGCTCCTACGAGCAGTACTTC.

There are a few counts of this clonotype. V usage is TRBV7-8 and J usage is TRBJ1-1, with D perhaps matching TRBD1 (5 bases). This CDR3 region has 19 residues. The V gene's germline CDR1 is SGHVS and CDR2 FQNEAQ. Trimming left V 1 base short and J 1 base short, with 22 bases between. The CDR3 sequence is CASSLVGQHLSAPNTEAFF. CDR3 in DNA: TGTGCCAGCAGCTTAGTGGGGCAGCACCTATCGGCCCCGAACACTGAAGCTTTCTTT.

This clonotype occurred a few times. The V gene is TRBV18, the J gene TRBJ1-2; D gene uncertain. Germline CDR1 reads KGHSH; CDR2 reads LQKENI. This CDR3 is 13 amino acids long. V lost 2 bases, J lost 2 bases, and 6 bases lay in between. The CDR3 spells CASSPGPNYGYTF. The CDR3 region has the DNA TGTGCCAGCTCACCAGGGCCAAACTATGGCTACACCTTC. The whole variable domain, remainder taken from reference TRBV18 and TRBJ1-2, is NAGVMQNPRHLVRRRGQEARLRCSPMKGHSHVYWYRQLPEEGLKFMVYLQKENIIDESGMPKERFSAEFPKEGPSILRIQQVVRGDSAAYFCASSPGPNYGYTFGSGTRLTVV.

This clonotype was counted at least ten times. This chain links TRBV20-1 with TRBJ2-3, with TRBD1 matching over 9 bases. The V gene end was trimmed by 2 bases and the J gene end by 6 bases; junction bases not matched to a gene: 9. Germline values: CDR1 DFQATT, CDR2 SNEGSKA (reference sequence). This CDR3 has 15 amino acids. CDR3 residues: CSARLDRGKLDTQYF. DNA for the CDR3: TGCAGTGCTAGACTGGACAGGGGCAAATTGGATACGCAGTATTTT.

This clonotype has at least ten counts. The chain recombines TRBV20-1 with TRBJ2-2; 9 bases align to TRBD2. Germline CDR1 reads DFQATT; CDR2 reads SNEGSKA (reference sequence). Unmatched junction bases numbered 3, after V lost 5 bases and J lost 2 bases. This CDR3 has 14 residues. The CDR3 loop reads CSAVAGANTGELFF. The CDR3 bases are TGCAGTGCTGTAGCGGGAGCCAACACCGGGGAGCTGTTTTTT.